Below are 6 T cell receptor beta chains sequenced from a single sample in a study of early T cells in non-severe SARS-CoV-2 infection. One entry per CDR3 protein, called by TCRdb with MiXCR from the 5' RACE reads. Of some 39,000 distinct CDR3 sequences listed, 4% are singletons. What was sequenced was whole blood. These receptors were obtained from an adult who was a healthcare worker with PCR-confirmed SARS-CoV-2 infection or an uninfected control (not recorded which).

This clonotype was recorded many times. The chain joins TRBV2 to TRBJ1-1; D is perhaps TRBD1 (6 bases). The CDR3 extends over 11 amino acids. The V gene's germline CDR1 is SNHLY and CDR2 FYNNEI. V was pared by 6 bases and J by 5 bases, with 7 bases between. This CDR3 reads CASRGTTEAFF. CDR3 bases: TGTGCCAGCAGGGGGACAACTGAAGCTTTCTTT.

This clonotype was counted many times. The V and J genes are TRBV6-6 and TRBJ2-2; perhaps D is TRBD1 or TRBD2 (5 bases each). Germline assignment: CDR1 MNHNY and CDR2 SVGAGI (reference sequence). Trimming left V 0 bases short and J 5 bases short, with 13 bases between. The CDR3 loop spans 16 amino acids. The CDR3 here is CASSYSGRQRTGELFF. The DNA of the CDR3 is TGTGCCAGCAGTTACTCGGGACGCCAGAGGACCGGGGAGCTGTTTTTT.

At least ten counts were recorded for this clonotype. The CDR3 DNA reads as TGTGCCAGCAGCCTCCCGAGGGGGCCCCAGCATTTT. This sequence encodes CASSLPRGPQHF. The chain carries TRBV7-2 and TRBJ1-5, with D possibly TRBD1 on 5 matching bases. Germline CDR1 and CDR2: SGHTA and FQGNSA. The CDR3 has 12 residues. Trimming shortened V by 5 bases and J by 9 bases, and 11 bases separated the two germline ends. Full variable domain (outside the CDR3, taken from reference TRBV7-2 and TRBJ1-5): GAGVSQSPSNKVTEKGKDVELRCDPISGHTALYWYRQSLGQGLEFLIYFQGNSAPDKSGLPSDRFSAERTGGSVSTLTIQRTQQEDSAVYLCASSLPRGPQHFGDGTRLSIL.

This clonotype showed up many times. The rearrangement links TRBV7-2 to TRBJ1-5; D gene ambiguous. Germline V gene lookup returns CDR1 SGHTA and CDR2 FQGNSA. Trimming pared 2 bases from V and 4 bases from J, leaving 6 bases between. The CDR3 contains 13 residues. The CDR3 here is CASSLWDNQPQHF. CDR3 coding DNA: TGTGCCAGCAGCTTATGGGATAATCAGCCCCAGCATTTT.

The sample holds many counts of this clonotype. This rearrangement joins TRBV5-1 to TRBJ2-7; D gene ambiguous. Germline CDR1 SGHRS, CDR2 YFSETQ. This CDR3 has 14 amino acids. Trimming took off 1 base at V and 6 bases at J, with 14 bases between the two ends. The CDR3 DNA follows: TGCGCCAGCAGCTTGCGGACCCAAGACGGCGAGCAGTACTTC. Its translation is CASSLRTQDGEQYF. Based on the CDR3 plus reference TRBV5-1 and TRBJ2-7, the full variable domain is KAGVTQTPRYLIKTRGQQVTLSCSPISGHRSVSWYQQTPGQGLQFLFEYFSETQRNKGNFPGRFSGRQFSNSRSEMNVSTLELGDSALYLCASSLRTQDGEQYFGPGTRLTVT.

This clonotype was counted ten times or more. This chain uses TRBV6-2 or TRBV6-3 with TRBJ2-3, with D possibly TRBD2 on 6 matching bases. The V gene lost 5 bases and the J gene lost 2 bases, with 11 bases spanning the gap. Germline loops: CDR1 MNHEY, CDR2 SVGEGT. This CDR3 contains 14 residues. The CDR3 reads CASSGWDSTDTQYF. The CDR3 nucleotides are TGTGCCAGCAGTGGTTGGGACTCCACAGATACGCAGTATTTT.